The clone carrying this TCR beta chain was counted a single time. Antigen specificity is unknown. This sample is part of a study of T cell responses to AZD1222 COVID-19 vaccine. The study's findings and limits: White British ancestry dominated among donors, who included more females, and clonal diversity was possibly underestimated.

Data came from immunoSEQ multiplex PCR; TCRdb stores just in-frame clones and leaves some out. The sample includes under 95,000 clones, more than 90% of them seen just once. Germline CDR1 reads SGHRS; CDR2 reads YFSETQ. With V trimmed by 4 bases and J by 2 bases, 5 bases remained unmatched. The CDR3 is made up of 16 amino acids. Here the sequenced sample was peripheral blood, taken on day 0 of AZD1222 vaccination. J is TRBJ2-2 and V is TRBV5-1; 10 nucleotides match TRBD2. The origin of this receptor is an adult in good health. In nucleotides, the CDR3 is TGCGCCAGCAGCCCCAGGACTAGCGGCAACACCGGGGAGCTGTTTTTT. Protein product: CASSPRTSGNTGELFF.